This T cell receptor beta chain was recovered during a study of CD8 T cells in ankylosing spondylitis. Findings and limits, study-wide: Fewer than 10 highly homologous variants formed a TCR beta motif that appeared characteristic of ankylosing spondylitis blood. Disease-linked clones reportedly concentrated significantly in matched ankylosing spondylitis synovial fluid. Disease-linked clones bore a CD8+ phenotype and were relatively rare in peripheral blood.

V was shortened by 1 base and J by 1 base, with 14 bases between the two germline ends. Looked up from germline, CDR1 is SEHNR and CDR2 is FQNEAQ (reference sequence). CDR3 length: 17 residues. 5'-RACE, quantitative and with molecular barcodes, yielded the TCR beta libraries. TCRdb re-analysed the 5' RACE reads in MiXCR, keeping a single row per CDR3 protein. The data show roughly 400,000 distinct CDR3 sequences, with about 22% seen just once and about 15% held by the top ten. This clonotype was detected a few times. Its cognate antigen is unknown. Input material: blood, either unsorted or a sorted T cell fraction (not recorded which). This clonotype was sampled from a male donor with ankylosing spondylitis. The chain uses TRBV7-9 and TRBJ2-1; D uncertain. The CDR3, as DNA: TGTGCCAGCAGCTTAGATGGCCTGTTGAGGTCCTACAATGAGCAGTTCTTC. Protein sequence: CASSLDGLLRSYNEQFF.